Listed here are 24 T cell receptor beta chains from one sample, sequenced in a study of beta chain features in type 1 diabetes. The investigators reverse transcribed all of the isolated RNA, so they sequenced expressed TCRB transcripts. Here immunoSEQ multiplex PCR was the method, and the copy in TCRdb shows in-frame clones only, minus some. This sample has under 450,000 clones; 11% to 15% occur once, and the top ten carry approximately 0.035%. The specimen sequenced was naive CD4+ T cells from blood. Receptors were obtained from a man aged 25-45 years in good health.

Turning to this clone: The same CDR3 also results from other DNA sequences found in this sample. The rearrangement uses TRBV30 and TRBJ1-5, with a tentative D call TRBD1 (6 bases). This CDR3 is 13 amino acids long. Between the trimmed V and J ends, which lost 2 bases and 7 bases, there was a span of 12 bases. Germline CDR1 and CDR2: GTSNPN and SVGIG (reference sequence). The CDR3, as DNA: TGTGCCTGGAGTAAACAGGGAGGGCAGCCCCAGCATTTT. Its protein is CAWSKQGGQPQHF.

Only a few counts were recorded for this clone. The CDR3 here is CASSGAGSTEAFF. DNA of the CDR3: TGTGCCAGCAGTGGAGCGGGTAGCACTGAAGCTTTCTTT. The chain has TRBV2 and TRBJ1-1; D call uncertain. V was cut by 4 bases and J by 4 bases, with 10 bases left in between. The CDR3 has 13 residues. Looked up from germline, CDR1 is SNHLY and CDR2 is FYNNEI. Combining the CDR3 with reference TRBV2 and TRBJ1-1 gives the whole variable domain EPEVTQTPSHQVTQMGQEVILRCVPISNHLYFYWYRQILGQKVEFLVSFYNNEISEKSEIFDDQFSVERPDGSNFTLKIRSTKLEDSAMYFCASSGAGSTEAFFGQGTRLTVV.

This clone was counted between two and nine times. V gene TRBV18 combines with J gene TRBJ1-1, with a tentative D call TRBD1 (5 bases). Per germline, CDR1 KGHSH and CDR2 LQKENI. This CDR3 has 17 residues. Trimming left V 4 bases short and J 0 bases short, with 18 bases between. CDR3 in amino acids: CASSLEQGTSMNTEAFF. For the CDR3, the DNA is TGTGCCAGCTCACTGGAGCAGGGCACGAGTATGAACACTGAAGCTTTCTTT.

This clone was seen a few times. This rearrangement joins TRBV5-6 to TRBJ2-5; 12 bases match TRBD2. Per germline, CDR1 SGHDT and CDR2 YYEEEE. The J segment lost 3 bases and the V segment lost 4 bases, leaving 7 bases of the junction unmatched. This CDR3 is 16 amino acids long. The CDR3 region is CASSRLAGALKETQYF. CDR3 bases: TGTGCCAGCAGCAGACTAGCGGGAGCCCTCAAAGAGACCCAGTACTTC.

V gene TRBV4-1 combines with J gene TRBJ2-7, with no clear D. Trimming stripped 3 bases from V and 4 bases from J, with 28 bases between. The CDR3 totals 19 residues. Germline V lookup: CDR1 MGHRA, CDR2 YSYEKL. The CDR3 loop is CASSQTGRRASLTSYEQYF. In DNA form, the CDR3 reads TGCGCCAGCAGCCAGACGGGCCGCCGGGCCAGCCTCACATCTTACGAGCAGTACTTC.

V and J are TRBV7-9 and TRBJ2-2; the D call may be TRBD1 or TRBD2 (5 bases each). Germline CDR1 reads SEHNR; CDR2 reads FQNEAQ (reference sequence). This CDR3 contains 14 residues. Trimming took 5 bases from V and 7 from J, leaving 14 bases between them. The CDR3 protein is CASSAEEGNGELFF. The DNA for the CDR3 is TGTGCCAGCAGCGCGGAAGAGGGGAACGGGGAGCTGTTTTTT.

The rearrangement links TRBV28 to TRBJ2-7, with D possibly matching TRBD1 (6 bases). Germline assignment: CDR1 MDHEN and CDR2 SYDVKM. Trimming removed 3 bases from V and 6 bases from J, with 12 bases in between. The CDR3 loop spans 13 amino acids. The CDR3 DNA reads TGTGCCAGCAGTTTTGATGGGGGCTCCGAGCAGTACGTC. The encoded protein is CASSFDGGSEQYV.

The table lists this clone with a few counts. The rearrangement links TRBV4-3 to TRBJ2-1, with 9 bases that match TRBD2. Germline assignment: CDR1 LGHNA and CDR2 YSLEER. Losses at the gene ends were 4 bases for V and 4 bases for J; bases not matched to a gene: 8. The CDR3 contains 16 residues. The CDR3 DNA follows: TGCGCCAGCAGCCTTACGGGGACTAGCCGTTACAATGAGCAGTTCTTC. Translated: CASSLTGTSRYNEQFF.

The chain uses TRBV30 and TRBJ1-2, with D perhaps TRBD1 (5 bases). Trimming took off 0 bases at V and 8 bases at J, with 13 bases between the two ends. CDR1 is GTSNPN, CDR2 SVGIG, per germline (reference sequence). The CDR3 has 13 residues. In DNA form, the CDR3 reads TGTGCCTGGAGTGTGGGAGGGGCGCAAGGCTACACCTTC. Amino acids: CAWSVGGAQGYTF.

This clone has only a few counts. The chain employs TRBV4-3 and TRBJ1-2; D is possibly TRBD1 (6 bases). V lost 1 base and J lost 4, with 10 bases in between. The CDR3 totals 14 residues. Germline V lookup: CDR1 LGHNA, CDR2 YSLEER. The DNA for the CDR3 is TGCGCCAGCAGCCAAGTTGAGGGGGTCTATGGCTACACCTTC. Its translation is CASSQVEGVYGYTF.

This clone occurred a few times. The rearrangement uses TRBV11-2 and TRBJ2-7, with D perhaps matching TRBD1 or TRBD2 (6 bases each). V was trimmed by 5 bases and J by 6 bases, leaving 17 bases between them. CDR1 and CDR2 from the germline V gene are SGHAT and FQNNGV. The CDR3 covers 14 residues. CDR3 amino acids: CASSTGTLITEQYF. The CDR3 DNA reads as TGTGCCAGCAGCACAGGGACTTTGATAACCGAGCAGTACTTC.

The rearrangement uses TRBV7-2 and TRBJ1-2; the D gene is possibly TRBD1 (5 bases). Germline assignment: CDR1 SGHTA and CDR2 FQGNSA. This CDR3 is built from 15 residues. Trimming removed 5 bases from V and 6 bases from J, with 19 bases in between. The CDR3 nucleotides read TGTGCCAGCAGCAAAGAACCGGGGCCTATGGATGGCTACACCTTC. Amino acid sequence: CASSKEPGPMDGYTF.

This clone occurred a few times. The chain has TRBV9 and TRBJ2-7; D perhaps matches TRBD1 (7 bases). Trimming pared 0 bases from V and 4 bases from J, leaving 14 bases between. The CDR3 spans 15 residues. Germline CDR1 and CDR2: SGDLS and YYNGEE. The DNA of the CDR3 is TGTGCCAGCAGCGTAGCCTGGAGGGGGCCATACGAGCAGTACTTC. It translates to CASSVAWRGPYEQYF. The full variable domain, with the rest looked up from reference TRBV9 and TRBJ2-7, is DSGVTQTPKHLITATGQRVTLRCSPRSGDLSVYWYQQSLDQGLQFLIQYYNGEERAKGNILERFSAQQFPDLHSELNLSSLELGDSALYFCASSVAWRGPYEQYFGPGTRLTVT.

CDR3 region: CATSRDRPSGANVLTF. CDR3 DNA sequence: TGTGCCACCAGCAGGGACAGACCCTCTGGGGCCAACGTCCTGACTTTC. The rearrangement joins TRBV15 to TRBJ2-6, with D perhaps TRBD1 (6 bases). The CDR3 consists of 16 residues. V dropped 3 bases and J dropped 0 bases, with 9 bases sitting between them. Germline V gives CDR1 LNHNV, CDR2 YYDKDF (reference sequence).

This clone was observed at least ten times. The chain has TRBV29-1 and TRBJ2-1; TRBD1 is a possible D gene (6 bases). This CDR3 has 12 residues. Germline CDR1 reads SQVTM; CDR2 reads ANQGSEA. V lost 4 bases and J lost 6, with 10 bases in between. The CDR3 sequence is CSVVWGLNEQFF. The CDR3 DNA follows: TGCAGCGTTGTTTGGGGGCTCAATGAGCAGTTCTTC.

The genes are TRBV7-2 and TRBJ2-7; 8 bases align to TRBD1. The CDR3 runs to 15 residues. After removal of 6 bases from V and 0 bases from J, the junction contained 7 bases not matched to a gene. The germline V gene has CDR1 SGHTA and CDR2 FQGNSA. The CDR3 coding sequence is TGTGCCAGCAGTGTAGACAGGGGCTCCTCCTACGAGCAGTACTTC. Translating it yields CASSVDRGSSYEQYF.

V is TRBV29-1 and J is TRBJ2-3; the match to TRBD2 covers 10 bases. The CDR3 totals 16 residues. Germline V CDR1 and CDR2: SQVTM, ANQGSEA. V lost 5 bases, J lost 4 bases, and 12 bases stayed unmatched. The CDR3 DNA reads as TGCAGCGTTCTACTCCTTAGCGGGGGGTTGGCAGATACGCAGTATTTT. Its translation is CSVLLLSGGLADTQYF.

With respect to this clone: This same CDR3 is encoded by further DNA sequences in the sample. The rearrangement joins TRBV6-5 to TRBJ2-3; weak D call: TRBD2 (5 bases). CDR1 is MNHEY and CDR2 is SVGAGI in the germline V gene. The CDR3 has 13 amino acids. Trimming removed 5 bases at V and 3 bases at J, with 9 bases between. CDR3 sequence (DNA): TGTGCCAGCAGTCCCCCGGGGACAGATACGCAGTATTTT. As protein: CASSPPGTDTQYF.

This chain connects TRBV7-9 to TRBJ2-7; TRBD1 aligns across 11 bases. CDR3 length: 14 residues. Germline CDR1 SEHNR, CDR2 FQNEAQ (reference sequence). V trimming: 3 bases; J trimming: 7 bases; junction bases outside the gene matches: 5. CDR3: CASSFGQGAQEQYF. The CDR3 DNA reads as TGTGCCAGCAGCTTTGGACAGGGGGCGCAGGAGCAGTACTTC.

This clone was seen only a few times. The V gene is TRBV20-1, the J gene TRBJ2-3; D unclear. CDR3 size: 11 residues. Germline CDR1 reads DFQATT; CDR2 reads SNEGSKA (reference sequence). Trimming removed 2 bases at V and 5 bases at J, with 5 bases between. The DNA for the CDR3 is TGCAGTGCTAGACAGCAAGATACGCAGTATTTT. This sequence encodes CSARQQDTQYF.

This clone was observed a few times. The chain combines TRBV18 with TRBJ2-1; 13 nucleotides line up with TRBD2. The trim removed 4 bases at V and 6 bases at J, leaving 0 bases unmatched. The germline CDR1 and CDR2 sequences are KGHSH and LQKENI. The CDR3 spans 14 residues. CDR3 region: CASSRTSGSNEQFF. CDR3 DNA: TGTGCCAGCTCACGGACTAGCGGGAGCAATGAGCAGTTCTTC.

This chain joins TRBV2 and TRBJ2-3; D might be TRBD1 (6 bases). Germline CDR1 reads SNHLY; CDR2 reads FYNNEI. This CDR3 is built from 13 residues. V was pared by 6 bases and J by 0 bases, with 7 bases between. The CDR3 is CASSQGSTDTQYF. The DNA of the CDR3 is TGTGCCAGCAGCCAGGGGAGCACAGATACGCAGTATTTT.

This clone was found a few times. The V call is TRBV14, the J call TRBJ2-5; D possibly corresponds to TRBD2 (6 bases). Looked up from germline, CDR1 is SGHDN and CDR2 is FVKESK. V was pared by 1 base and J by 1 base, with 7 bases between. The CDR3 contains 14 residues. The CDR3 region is CASSQGGLQETQYF. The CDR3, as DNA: TGTGCCAGCAGCCAAGGGGGACTCCAAGAGACCCAGTACTTC. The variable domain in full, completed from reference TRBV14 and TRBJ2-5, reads EAGVTQFPSHSVIEKGQTVTLRCDPISGHDNLYWYRRVMGKEIKFLLHFVKESKQDESGMPNNRFLAERTGGTYSTLKVQPAELEDSGVYFCASSQGGLQETQYFGPGTRLLVL.

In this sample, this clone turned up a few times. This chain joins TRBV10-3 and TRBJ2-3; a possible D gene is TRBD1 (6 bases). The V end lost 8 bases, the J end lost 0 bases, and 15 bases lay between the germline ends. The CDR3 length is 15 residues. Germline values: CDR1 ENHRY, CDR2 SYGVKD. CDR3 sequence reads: CAISAGATSTDTQYF. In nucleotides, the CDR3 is TGTGCCATCTCGGCAGGGGCCACTAGCACAGATACGCAGTATTTT.